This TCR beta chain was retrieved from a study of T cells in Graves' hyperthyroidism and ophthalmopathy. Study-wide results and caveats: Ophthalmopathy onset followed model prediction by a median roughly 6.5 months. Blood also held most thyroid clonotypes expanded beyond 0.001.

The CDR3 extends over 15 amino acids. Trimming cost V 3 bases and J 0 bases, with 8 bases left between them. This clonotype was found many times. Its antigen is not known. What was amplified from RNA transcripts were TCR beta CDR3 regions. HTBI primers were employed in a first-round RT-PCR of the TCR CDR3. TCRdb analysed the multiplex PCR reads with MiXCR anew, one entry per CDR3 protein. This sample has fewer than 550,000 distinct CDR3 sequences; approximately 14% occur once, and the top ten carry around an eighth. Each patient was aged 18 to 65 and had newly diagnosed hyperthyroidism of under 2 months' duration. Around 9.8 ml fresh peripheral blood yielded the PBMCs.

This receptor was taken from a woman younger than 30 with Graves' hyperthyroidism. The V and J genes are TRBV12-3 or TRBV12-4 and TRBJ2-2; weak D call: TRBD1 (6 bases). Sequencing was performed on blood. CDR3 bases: TGTGCCAGCAGTTTCAGACAGGCGAACACCGGGGAGCTGTTTTTT. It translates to CASSFRQANTGELFF.